These 10 T cell receptor beta chains share one sample of origin, sequenced in a study of Ad26.COV2.S vaccination and SARS-CoV-2 variants. Treatment meaning: around 19 received Ad26.COV2.S at low or high dose, single or two shots; 5 received placebo; per-sample allocation not given. Samples were taken on day 63 after the first vaccine or placebo injection. Libraries were prepared by immunoSEQ multiplex PCR; TCRdb keeps only in-frame clonotypes and omits some of them. In the table there are more than 250,000 clones, more than 75% of which are singletons. Material: peripheral blood, obtained in a trial of Ad26.COV2.S vaccine versus placebo. The receptors originated from a person aged 18 to 65 who received the Ad26.COV2.S COVID-19 vaccine or a placebo.

Worth noting for this clone: Other DNA sequences in this specimen translate into the identical CDR3. V and J are TRBV5-1 and TRBJ2-1; D gene unclear. This CDR3 is built from 12 residues. V dropped 0 bases and J dropped 6 bases, with 4 bases sitting between them. Germline V gene lookup returns CDR1 SGHRS and CDR2 YFSETQ. CDR3 DNA: TGCGCCAGCAGCTTGGCCGGCAATGAGCAGTTCTTC. Translating gives CASSLAGNEQFF. Combining the CDR3 with reference TRBV5-1 and TRBJ2-1 gives the whole variable domain KAGVTQTPRYLIKTRGQQVTLSCSPISGHRSVSWYQQTPGQGLQFLFEYFSETQRNKGNFPGRFSGRQFSNSRSEMNVSTLELGDSALYLCASSLAGNEQFFGPGTRLTVL.

The chain employs TRBV5-4 and TRBJ2-1, with TRBD2 identical over 7 bases. J lost 4 bases, V lost 1 base, and 2 bases had no gene match. The germline V gene encodes CDR1 SGHNT and CDR2 YYREEE (reference sequence). CDR3 length: 14 residues. The CDR3 sequence: CASSLYGGYNEQFF. DNA of the CDR3: TGTGCCAGCAGCTTGTACGGGGGGTACAATGAGCAGTTCTTC.

The chain is built from TRBV19 and TRBJ1-5; the D is unclear. The CDR3 sequence is 12 residues long. Germline V gene sequence: CDR1 LNHDA, CDR2 SQIVND (reference sequence). CDR3 residues: CLDGKVNQPQHF. The CDR3 DNA follows: TGTCTGGATGGAAAAGTCAATCAGCCCCAGCATTTT.

The chain carries TRBV5-4 and TRBJ2-3, with a possible D match to TRBD1 (7 bases). Trimming took 4 bases from V and 2 from J, leaving 17 bases between them. The germline CDR1 and CDR2 sequences are SGHNT and YYREEE (reference sequence). The CDR3 runs to 16 residues. This chain's CDR3 is CASSRLATGNTDTQYF. The CDR3 DNA reads TGTGCCAGCAGCCGGCTAGCGACAGGGAACACAGATACGCAGTATTTT. The full variable domain, rest sourced from reference TRBV5-4 and TRBJ2-3, is ETGVTQSPTHLIKTRGQQVTLRCSSQSGHNTVSWYQQALGQGPQFIFQYYREEENGRGNFPPRFSGLQFPNYSSELNVNALELDDSALYLCASSRLATGNTDTQYFGPGTRLTVL.

The rearrangement links TRBV29-1 to TRBJ2-1; 7 bases are a match to TRBD1. CDR1 and CDR2 from the germline V gene are SQVTM and ANQGSEA. The CDR3 is 13 amino acids. With 8 bases clipped from V and 9 bases from J, the junction kept 13 bases outside the gene matches. The CDR3 loop reads CSYPGQSLGEQFF. The CDR3 region has the DNA TGCAGCTACCCGGGACAGTCCCTGGGTGAGCAGTTCTTC.

The V and J genes are TRBV9 and TRBJ2-5; the D gene is possibly TRBD1 (6 bases). CDR1 is SGDLS, CDR2 YYNGEE, per germline. This CDR3 has 15 residues. Deletions cut 3 bases from V and 0 bases from J, with 12 bases between. DNA of the CDR3: TGTGCCAGCAGCGCACGGACAGCTTACCAAGAGACCCAGTACTTC. Residues: CASSARTAYQETQYF.

The rearrangement links TRBV2 to TRBJ2-3, with 11 bases aligning to TRBD2. The V gene's germline CDR1 is SNHLY and CDR2 FYNNEI. CDR3 length: 15 amino acids. Trimming removed 5 bases from V and 3 bases from J; junction bases left unmatched: 4. The CDR3 DNA sequence: TGTGCCAGCAGTCGAACTAGCGGGAGAACAGATACGCAGTATTTT. Translation: CASSRTSGRTDTQYF.

This clone appeared a single time. V is TRBV19 and J is TRBJ2-1; TRBD2 agrees at 10 bases. V lost 7 bases and J lost 4; bases outside the gene matches: 7. CDR1 LNHDA and CDR2 SQIVND come from the germline V gene (reference sequence). CDR3 length equals 15 residues. The DNA for the CDR3 is TGTGCCAGTAAAGTAGGGACTAGCGTATACAATGAGCAGTTCTTC. This gives the protein CASKVGTSVYNEQFF.

This sequence joins TRBV5-1 and TRBJ2-3; 7 nucleotides agree with TRBD2. Unmatched junction bases numbered 5, after V lost 3 bases and J lost 1 base. Per the germline V gene, CDR1 is SGHRS and CDR2 is YFSETQ. This CDR3 contains 15 residues. This chain's CDR3 is CASSWRAGGTDTQYF. The CDR3 nucleotides read TGCGCCAGCAGCTGGAGGGCGGGGGGCACAGATACGCAGTATTTT.

The chain has TRBV11-2 and TRBJ2-7, with 7 positions matching TRBD1. From germline, CDR1 is SGHAT and CDR2 FQNNGV. CDR3 length: 14 amino acids. V was clipped by 5 bases and J by 6 bases; unmatched bases: 10. The CDR3 DNA follows: TGTGCCAGCAGCCTTCAGACAGGGATCACCGAGCAGTACTTC. Its protein is CASSLQTGITEQYF.